This paragraph reports one T cell receptor (beta chain). Its antigen remains unknown. This record comes from a study of beta chain features in type 1 diabetes. The CDR3 sequence is 13 residues long. CDR1 and CDR2 (germline): MNHEY, SVGAGI. The ends lost 7 bases at V and 5 bases at J; junction bases unmatched: 8. Sequenced material consisted of expressed TCRB transcripts (all of the isolated RNA was reverse transcribed). Libraries were prepared by immunoSEQ multiplex PCR; TCRdb keeps only in-frame clonotypes and omits some of them. The profile covers 310,000 or so clones, with approximately 15% appearing a single time and around 0.015% taken by the ten largest. General observations from the study: For type 1 diabetes patients, VDJ junctions showed fewer insertions and more deletions. Shorter TCRB CDR3s, moderately but significantly so, marked every one of the four CD4+ subsets in Type 1 diabetes patients.

Sequencing was performed on naive CD4+ T cells from blood. The clonotype comes from a man younger than 35 with type 1 diabetes. V is TRBV6-5 and J is TRBJ2-7; TRBD1 aligns across 7 bases. The CDR3 nucleotides read TGTGCCAGCATGAGGCAACAGGGGAACGAGCAGTACTTC. Translated: CASMRQQGNEQYF.